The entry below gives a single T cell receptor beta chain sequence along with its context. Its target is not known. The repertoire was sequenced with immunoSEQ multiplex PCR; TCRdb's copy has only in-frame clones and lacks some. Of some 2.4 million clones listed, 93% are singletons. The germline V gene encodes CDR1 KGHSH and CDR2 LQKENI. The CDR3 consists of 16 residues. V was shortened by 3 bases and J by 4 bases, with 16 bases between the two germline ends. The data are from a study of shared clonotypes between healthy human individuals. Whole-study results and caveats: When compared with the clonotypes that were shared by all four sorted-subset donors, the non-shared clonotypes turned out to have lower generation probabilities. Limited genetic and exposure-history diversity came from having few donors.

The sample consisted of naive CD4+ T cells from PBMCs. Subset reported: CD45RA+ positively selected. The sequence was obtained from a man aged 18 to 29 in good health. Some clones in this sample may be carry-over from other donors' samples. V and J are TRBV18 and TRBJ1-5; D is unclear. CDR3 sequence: CASSPLETRRNQPQHF. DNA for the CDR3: TGTGCCAGCTCACCCCTCGAGACCCGGCGGAATCAGCCCCAGCATTTT.